The clone carrying this T cell receptor (beta chain) was seen a few times. Its antigen is currently unknown. This sample was taken from a study of Graves' ophthalmopathy and Graves' hyperthyroidism. Overall study context: Ahead of any treatment, peripheral blood was obtained at the initial diagnosis. General study results and limits: Among expanded thyroid clonotypes above 0.001 frequency, most also occurred in blood. Sensitivity of about 90% and specificity of less than 82% were achieved when a 13-signature model separated ophthalmopathy from stable hyperthyroidism.

RNA transcripts served as template for amplifying TCR beta CDR3 sequences. In the first round, RT-PCR was carried out with HTBI primers, and a multiplex PCR formed the second round. TCRdb re-derived calls from the multiplex PCR reads in MiXCR, one entry per CDR3 protein. The sample consists of around 470,000 distinct CDR3 sequences, roughly 14% of them appearing once. Trimming took 4 bases from V and 5 from J; bases not matched to a gene: 18. The CDR3 runs 19 residues. Having ophthalmopathy, the donors showed moderate-to-severe activity, CAS ≥3 and NOSPECS ≥4, with disease lasting under 3 months. The clonotype was recovered from a woman younger than 45 with Graves' ophthalmopathy. The rearrangement links TRBV12-3 or TRBV12-4 to TRBJ2-2; 8 bases match TRBD2. Sample: blood. The CDR3 spells CASSSPLGVAGSLTGELFF. The CDR3 DNA reads as TGTGCCAGCAGTTCACCCTTAGGCGTAGCGGGAAGCCTAACCGGGGAGCTGTTTTTT.